These 5 T cell receptor beta chains came from one sample sequenced in a study of T cell repertoires in cytomegalovirus infection. TCRdb independently ran MiXCR on the reads; one entry per CDR3 protein. This sample yields around 200,000 distinct CDR3 sequences, of which about 15% are seen a single time; around 25% belongs to the top ten. Sequenced material: CD8+ T cells from PBMCs. These receptors all come from a human donor in good health (CMV status not recorded). Some clones in this sample may be carry-over from other donors' samples.

The chain recombines TRBV7-9 with TRBJ2-2; D might be TRBD2 (6 bases). This CDR3 region has 14 residues. From germline, CDR1 is SEHNR and CDR2 FQNEAQ (reference sequence). V was clipped by 5 bases and J by 7 bases, with 14 bases between them. The CDR3 DNA is TGTGCCAGCAGCGGCGGGGACTTTCACGGGGAGCTGTTTTTT. Translation: CASSGGDFHGELFF.

Of note for this clonotype: A read error may explain this, as a much larger clone is one base away. The V gene is TRBV7-9, the J gene TRBJ1-2, with 8 bases identical to TRBD1. V shed 5 bases, J shed 7 bases, and the junction held 9 bases outside the gene matches. The CDR3 covers 14 residues. Germline lookup yields CDR1 SEHNR and CDR2 FQNEAQ (reference sequence). DNA for the CDR3: TGTGCCAGCAGCGACGGGGGGGACAGGATTGGCTACACCTTC. Translation gives CASSDGGDRIGYTF.

V gene TRBV6-1 combines with J gene TRBJ1-6; 9 nucleotides line up with TRBD1. The V segment lost 5 bases and the J segment 10 bases; nucleotides outside the gene matches: 9. This CDR3 comprises 15 residues. CDR1 and CDR2 (germline): MNHNS, SASEGT. CDR3 region: CASSQETGGLSPLHF. Here the CDR3 DNA reads TGTGCCAGCAGTCAAGAGACAGGGGGTCTGTCACCCCTCCACTTT.

This clonotype was counted a few times. V gene TRBV11-2 combines with J gene TRBJ2-2; 9 nucleotides align to TRBD1. With 6 bases clipped from V and 4 bases from J, the junction kept 9 bases outside the gene matches. Germline V gene lookup returns CDR1 SGHAT and CDR2 FQNNGV. The CDR3 length is 16 residues. This CDR3 reads CASRDTGGIVTGELFF. The CDR3 DNA reads TGTGCCAGCAGGGATACAGGGGGCATCGTCACCGGGGAGCTGTTTTTT.

In its sample, this clonotype was seen once. The chain links TRBV11-2 to TRBJ2-3; D is possibly TRBD1 or TRBD2 (6 bases each). The CDR3 runs to 17 residues. The V gene's germline CDR1 is SGHAT and CDR2 FQNNGV. Trimming stripped 5 bases from V and 1 base from J, with 19 bases between. CDR3 sequence reads: CASSRSGDTPRTDTQYF. The CDR3 nucleotides are TGTGCCAGCAGCCGCTCGGGGGACACCCCTCGCACAGATACGCAGTATTTT.